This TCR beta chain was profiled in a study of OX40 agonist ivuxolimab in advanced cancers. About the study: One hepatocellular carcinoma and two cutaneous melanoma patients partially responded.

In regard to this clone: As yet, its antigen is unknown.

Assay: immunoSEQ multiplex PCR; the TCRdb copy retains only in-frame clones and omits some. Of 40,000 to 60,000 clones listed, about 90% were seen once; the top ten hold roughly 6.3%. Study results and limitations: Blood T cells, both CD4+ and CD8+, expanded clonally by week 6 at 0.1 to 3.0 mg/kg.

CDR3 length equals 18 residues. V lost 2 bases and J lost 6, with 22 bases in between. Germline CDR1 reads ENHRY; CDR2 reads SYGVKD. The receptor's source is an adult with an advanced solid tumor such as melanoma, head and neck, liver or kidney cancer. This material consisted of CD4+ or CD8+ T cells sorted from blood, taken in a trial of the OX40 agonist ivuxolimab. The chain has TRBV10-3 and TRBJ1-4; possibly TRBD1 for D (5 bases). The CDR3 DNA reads TGTGCCATCAGTGAGCTGTCAGGGTACGGGGTAGGGGATGAAAAACTGTTTTTT. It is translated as CAISELSGYGVGDEKLFF.